Presented here are 2 T cell receptor beta chains from one specimen sequenced in a study of T cell responses to AZD1222 COVID-19 vaccine. Method: immunoSEQ multiplex PCR; TCRdb's copy keeps in-frame clones and lacks some. The sample yields 130,000 to 150,000 clones, just under 95% seen once. The sample was peripheral blood, taken on day 0 of AZD1222 vaccination. The origin of the receptors is an adult in good health.

In this sample, this clone turned up once. This chain joins TRBV7-9 and TRBJ1-1, with D maybe TRBD1 (6 bases). V dropped 1 base and J dropped 14 bases, with 23 bases sitting between them. CDR3 length equals 15 residues. CDR1 and CDR2 from the germline V gene are SEHNR and FQNEAQ (reference sequence). CDR3 in amino acids: CASSLDHTGPAGGFF. In DNA, the CDR3 is TGTGCCAGCAGCTTAGACCATACAGGGCCAGCGGGGGGCTTCTTT.

This chain links TRBV29-1 with TRBJ2-5; D possibly corresponds to TRBD2 (6 bases). V lost 4 bases to trimming and J lost 4 bases, with 13 bases between them. CDR3 size: 13 residues. Germline CDR1 and CDR2: SQVTM and ANQGSEA. The CDR3 loop reads CSVGGARGETQYF. DNA of the CDR3: TGCAGCGTTGGCGGGGCCCGGGGAGAGACCCAGTACTTC.